The 3 T cell receptor beta chains given below trace back to one sample, sequenced in a study of T-cell reconstitution after alpha-beta-depleted transplantation in children. Preparing the TCRbeta library involved the use of unique molecular identifiers. TCRdb fed the PCR reads into MiXCR, producing one record per CDR3 protein. The data hold about 160,000 distinct CDR3 sequences, with over 8.5% observed a single time. The starting material was PBMCs, obtained before TCRalphabeta/CD19-depleted stem cell transplant. The source is a boy younger than 10 with acute myeloid leukemia, due to receive a stem cell transplant.

This clonotype has a count of ten or more. The chain links TRBV25-1 to TRBJ2-7, with D maybe TRBD2 (5 bases). V gave up 0 bases and J gave up 5 bases, with 23 bases separating them. This CDR3 spans 18 amino acids. Germline V lookup: CDR1 MGHDK, CDR2 SYGVNS. The CDR3 nucleotides read TGTGCCAGCAGTGAATATATAGGGCCCCGGAGAAGGCGGGACGAGCAGTACGTC. Translation: CASSEYIGPRRRRDEQYV.

This clonotype showed up many times. This chain joins TRBV5-1 and TRBJ2-1; D is unclear. Germline V gene lookup returns CDR1 SGHRS and CDR2 YFSETQ. The CDR3 consists of 14 residues. Trimming cost V 0 bases and J 7 bases, with 11 bases left between them. CDR3 coding DNA: TGCGCCAGCAGCTTGGTAGTGACGGCAAATGAGCAGTTCTTC. Translating gives CASSLVVTANEQFF.

This clonotype was observed many times. The chain carries TRBV20-1 and TRBJ2-7, with 7 bases aligning to TRBD2. The CDR3 has 17 amino acids. V gave up 2 bases and J gave up 2 bases; unmatched junction bases: 15. Germline V gene lookup returns CDR1 DFQATT and CDR2 SNEGSKA (reference sequence). The CDR3 region has the DNA TGCAGTGCTAGACCCCTGAAAATAGCGGGCCTTACCTACGAGCAGTACTTC. Encoded protein: CSARPLKIAGLTYEQYF.